The present T cell receptor (beta chain) was sequenced within a study of blood T cells in healthy people across ages. Across the whole study: Through template switching, about one barcoded beta molecule was captured per two T cells, as measured in model experiments.

Samples had at least 6 million PBMCs isolated from them. Unmatched junction bases numbered 10, after V lost 4 bases and J lost 7 bases. The CDR3 contains 15 residues. Germline CDR1 MGHRA, CDR2 YSYEKL. With a J-beta primer mix and a sample-barcoded 5' primer, a second PCR ran about 6 to 11 cycles. Each single sample gave us at least 3 million CDR3-containing paired-end reads. MiXCR, applied by TCRdb to the 5' RACE reads, yields one record per CDR3 protein. Found here are fewer than 650,000 distinct CDR3 sequences, about 28% of them singletons; the top ten hold approximately 4%. The same data also went into a second study, on T cells of mothers and their children. That study adds: The search for persistent microchimeric T cell clones detected none.

The TCR sequence derives from a boy aged 2 to 10 in good health. The sample taken for sequencing was blood. The rearrangement uses TRBV4-1 and TRBJ2-1; 7 bases map to TRBD1. CDR3: CASSPPARRGNEQFF. DNA for the CDR3: TGCGCCAGCAGCCCCCCGGCGCGCAGGGGGAATGAGCAGTTCTTC.